The rows below give T cell receptor beta chains drawn from one sample of a study of cytomegalovirus exposure and HLA in healthy donors. Generated by immunoSEQ multiplex PCR, the TCRdb table keeps only in-frame clones and is missing some. The sample holds about 130,000 clones; approximately 80% are singletons and the top ten take 3% to 3.5%. Sequencing was done on a sample of PBMCs. The origin of the receptors is a middle-aged man in good health and CMV-seronegative. Each CDR3 is given with its conserved first and last residue. Fields, in order: J gene, V gene, clone size, D gene, CDR3 DNA, CDR3 protein. The D gene is left open where the match is weak. The size entry is marked missing in some rows and otherwise reads once, few, many or a size class.

TRBJ2-7 | TRBV28 | NA | TRBD1 | TGTGCCAGCAGTGGACAGGGGGCGCGGAGGGAGCAGTACTTC | CASSGQGARREQYF
TRBJ1-4 | TRBV21-1 | NA | NA | TGTGCCAGCACCAAGACTAAACTGTTTTTT | CASTKTKLFF
TRBJ1-5 | TRBV19 | NA | TRBD1 | TGTGCCAGTACCCCGACAGGGGGCAATCAGCCCCAGCATTTT | CASTPTGGNQPQHF
TRBJ2-7 | TRBV5-8 | NA | TRBD1 | TGTGCCAGCAGCTTGGGTGGACAGGGGAGGCACGAGCAGTACTTC | CASSLGGQGRHEQYF
TRBJ1-1 | TRBV18 | NA | NA | TGTGCCAGCTCGTCGGGGGCTGAAGCTTTCTTT | CASSSGAEAFF
TRBJ2-7 | TRBV30 | NA | NA | TGTGCCTGGCAGGGCTCCTACGAGCAGTACTTC | CAWQGSYEQYF
TRBJ1-1 | TRBV5-1 | once | TRBD1 | TGCGCCAGCAGCTCGCCAGGGGGCCGGGGCACTGAAGCTTTCTTT | CASSSPGGRGTEAFF
TRBJ1-2 | TRBV28 | NA | NA | TGTGCCACCCTGCGTGGCGGCACTAACTATGGCTACACCTTC | CATLRGGTNYGYTF
TRBJ2-2 | TRBV13 | NA | TRBD2 | TGTGCCAGCAGCCCTGCCGGGGCGGGAGTCGGGGAGCTGTTTTTT | CASSPAGAGVGELFF
TRBJ2-7 | TRBV18 | NA | NA | TGTGCCAGCTCACCAGCTGGACTCGAGCAGTACTTC | CASSPAGLEQYF
TRBJ1-2 | TRBV25-1 | NA | NA | TGTGCCAGCAGCAATTCGGGATATGGCTACACCTTC | CASSNSGYGYTF
TRBJ2-5 | TRBV2 | NA | NA | TGTGCCAGCCATAATAGGGGGGAGACCCAGTACTTC | CASHNRGETQYF
TRBJ1-1 | TRBV7-9 | NA | NA | TGTGCCACCCACTCTCCCGGTACCAGGGCTGAAGCTTTCTTT | CATHSPGTRAEAFF
TRBJ2-5 | TRBV6-5 | NA | NA | TGTGCCAGCAGTTACTCGGGGAGCCAAGAGACCCAGTACTTC | CASSYSGSQETQYF
TRBJ2-5 | TRBV10-2 | NA | NA | TGCGCCAGCAGCCAGGGTTGGGAGACCCAGTACTTC | CASSQGWETQYF
TRBJ2-5 | TRBV19 | NA | NA | TGTGCCAGTAGTCTCAGGAGGGAAGAGACCCAGTACTTC | CASSLRREETQYF
TRBJ1-1 | TRBV7-8 | NA | NA | TGTGCCAGCAGCTTGGGGGCCCGAGGGGGCACTGAAGCTTTCTTT | CASSLGARGGTEAFF
TRBJ1-6 | TRBV6-1 | NA | NA | TGTGCCACCGCCCGGGTAAGCGATTCACCCCTCCACTTT | CATARVSDSPLHF
TRBJ2-7 | TRBV6-5 | NA | NA | TGTGCCAGCAGTTACCGTTCGGTAGCGAATGAGCAGTACTTC | CASSYRSVANEQYF
TRBJ2-5 | TRBV5-4 | NA | TRBD2 | TGTGCCAGCAGAGTAGCGGGGGGGCGGGAGACCCAGTACTTC | CASRVAGGRETQYF
TRBJ1-2 | TRBV6-6 | NA | NA | TGTGCCAGCAGTTACCGACAGATATCTACTAACTATGGCTACACCTTC | CASSYRQISTNYGYTF
TRBJ1-4 | TRBV5-6 | few | NA | TGTGCCAGCAGCTTGGGACCGACAGGTGGAAATGAAAAACTGTTTTTT | CASSLGPTGGNEKLFF
TRBJ2-6 | TRBV30 | NA | NA | TGTGCCTGGAGGTGGCCGACGGAGCCGGGGGCCAACGTCCTGACTTTC | CAWRWPTEPGANVLTF
TRBJ1-4 | TRBV11-2 | NA | NA | TGTGCCAGCAGCCTTGGGGGGGTGGGGGGCGCCAATGAAAAACTGTTTTTT | CASSLGGVGGANEKLFF
TRBJ1-1 | TRBV12-5 | NA | NA | TGTGCTAGTGTTCGCGACAGGAACACTGAAGCTTTCTTT | CASVRDRNTEAFF
TRBJ2-1 | TRBV5-1 | NA | NA | TGCGCCAGCAGCGTTGGCATAAGCTCCTACAATGAGCAGTTCTTC | CASSVGISSYNEQFF
TRBJ1-1 | TRBV7-9 | NA | TRBD1 | TGTGCCAGCACCCAGGGGGCGGAGGCCACTGAAGCTTTCTTT | CASTQGAEATEAFF
TRBJ1-1 | TRBV27 | NA | NA | TGTGCCAGCAGTTTACGGGGGTCGAACACTGAAGCTTTCTTT | CASSLRGSNTEAFF
TRBJ2-7 | TRBV7-9 | NA | NA | TGTGCCAGCAGCTTAGAGCTAGGCCGGAGATCGACCTACGAGCAGTACTTC | CASSLELGRRSTYEQYF
TRBJ2-7 | TRBV5-5 | few | TRBD1 | TGTGCCAGCAGCTTGTCGACAGGGGACTACGAGCAGTACTTC | CASSLSTGDYEQYF
TRBJ2-7 | TRBV21-1 | NA | NA | TGTGCCAGCAGCAAAAGACAGACAATCTCCTACGAGCAGTACTTC | CASSKRQTISYEQYF
TRBJ1-4 | TRBV18 | once | NA | TGTGCCAGCTCAGCGGGAGGCGCGGAACTGTTTTTT | CASSAGGAELFF
TRBJ2-7 | TRBV11-3 | NA | NA | TGTGCCAGCAGTATCGGGCCGGGATCCTACGAGCAGTACTTC | CASSIGPGSYEQYF
TRBJ2-2 | TRBV18 | NA | TRBD1 | TGTGCCAGCTCGGGGGACAGGACCGGGGAGCTGTTTTTT | CASSGDRTGELFF
TRBJ1-2 | TRBV11-3 | NA | TRBD1 | TGTGCCAGCTCCTCGGCCGGGCAGGGGGCGCGTGGCTACACCTTC | CASSSAGQGARGYTF
TRBJ1-1 | TRBV6-6 | NA | TRBD1 | TGTGCCAGCACCCTAACAGGGGGCAGAACTGAAGCTTTCTTT | CASTLTGGRTEAFF
TRBJ1-4 | TRBV4-3 | NA | TRBD1 | TGCGCCAGCAGCCAAGATTCCCTCCAGGGGGCGGGGTATGAAAAACTGTTTTTT | CASSQDSLQGAGYEKLFF
TRBJ1-1 | TRBV6-5 | NA | NA | TGTGCCAGCAGTACACAAGGGGGAACTGAAGCTTTCTTT | CASSTQGGTEAFF